These 8 T cell receptor beta chains came from one sample sequenced in a study of cytomegalovirus exposure and HLA in healthy donors. Primers included in the PCR were 60 Vbeta and 13 Jbeta primers. Generated by immunoSEQ multiplex PCR, the TCRdb table keeps only in-frame clones and is missing some. The repertoire includes under 250,000 clones, around 77% of them detected once, and less than 3.5% sits in the top ten. Sequenced input: PBMCs. These TCRs come from a woman aged 25 to 45 in good health and CMV-seronegative.

This sequence joins TRBV10-3 and TRBJ2-3, with 9 bases identical to TRBD2. CDR3 size: 15 residues. The V segment lost 2 bases and the J segment 3 bases; nucleotides outside the gene matches: 3. Germline assignment: CDR1 ENHRY and CDR2 SYGVKD. In DNA form, the CDR3 reads TGTGCCATCAGTGAGCTGCTAGCGGGAACAGATACGCAGTATTTT. Amino acid sequence: CAISELLAGTDTQYF.

This clone was observed a handful of times. Here the CDR3 reads CASSYGTGNQPQHF. CDR3 sequence (DNA): TGTGCCAGCAGTTACGGGACAGGGAATCAGCCCCAGCATTTT. The rearrangement links TRBV6-5 to TRBJ1-5; TRBD1 agrees at 9 bases. The CDR3 covers 14 residues. Germline V gene sequence: CDR1 MNHEY, CDR2 SVGAGI. J was trimmed by 4 bases and V by 2 bases; bases with no gene match: 0.

The chain employs TRBV4-1 and TRBJ2-1, with a possible D match to TRBD1 (5 bases). Germline V lookup: CDR1 MGHRA, CDR2 YSYEKL. The CDR3 is 16 amino acids. Trimming left V 5 bases short and J 2 bases short, with 16 bases between. CDR3 DNA sequence: TGCGCCAGCAGCAGTAGGGGTATCGGTCCCTACAATGAGCAGTTCTTC. Translated, it gives CASSSRGIGPYNEQFF.

This chain uses TRBV2 with TRBJ2-7, with D tentatively TRBD2 (6 bases). The CDR3 consists of 12 residues. Germline-derived CDR1 and CDR2 are SNHLY and FYNNEI. The ends were cut back, 8 bases at V and 7 bases at J, with 15 bases in the middle. CDR3 coding DNA: TGTGCCAGCGGGGGGAGAGCCCCGGAGCAGTACTTC. Amino acid sequence: CASGGRAPEQYF. Looking up the rest from reference TRBV2 and TRBJ2-7 gives the full variable domain: EPEVTQTPSHQVTQMGQEVILRCVPISNHLYFYWYRQILGQKVEFLVSFYNNEISEKSEIFDDQFSVERPDGSNFTLKIRSTKLEDSAMYFCASGGRAPEQYFGPGTRLTVT.

The rearrangement uses TRBV7-8 and TRBJ2-7; a possible D gene is TRBD2 (5 bases). Looked up from germline, CDR1 is SGHVS and CDR2 is FQNEAQ. The CDR3 consists of 15 residues. The germline V and J ends were trimmed by 5 bases and 1 base, with 15 bases remaining between them. The CDR3 sequence: CASSLLIARSYEQYF. The CDR3 DNA reads as TGTGCCAGCAGCCTCCTTATAGCGCGATCCTACGAGCAGTACTTC.

This chain connects TRBV5-1 to TRBJ2-5; D ambiguous. Germline V gene sequence: CDR1 SGHRS, CDR2 YFSETQ. This CDR3 spans 16 amino acids. V was trimmed by 4 bases and J by 0 bases, leaving 16 bases between them. CDR3 loop: CASSPIGGQYQETQYF. In nucleotides, the CDR3 is TGCGCCAGCAGCCCCATTGGCGGTCAGTACCAAGAGACCCAGTACTTC.

The rearrangement joins TRBV7-2 to TRBJ1-3; D is uncertain. This CDR3 has 15 residues. V lost 5 bases and J lost 5, with 16 bases in between. Germline V gene lookup returns CDR1 SGHTA and CDR2 FQGNSA. The CDR3 loop is CASSLISSLRNTIYF. In DNA, the CDR3 is TGTGCCAGCAGCCTAATCTCTTCTCTGAGAAACACCATATATTTT. Complete variable domain (other parts from reference TRBV7-2 and TRBJ1-3): GAGVSQSPSNKVTEKGKDVELRCDPISGHTALYWYRQSLGQGLEFLIYFQGNSAPDKSGLPSDRFSAERTGGSVSTLTIQRTQQEDSAVYLCASSLISSLRNTIYFGEGSWLTVV.

This clone was seen once. The CDR3 loop reads CASSQEAGEGDTQYF. Here the CDR3 DNA reads TGTGCCAGCAGCCAAGAAGCGGGGGAGGGAGATACGCAGTATTTT. This sequence joins TRBV4-2 and TRBJ2-3, with TRBD2 matching 8 bases. The trim removed 0 bases at V and 5 bases at J, leaving 4 bases unmatched. The length of the CDR3 is 15 residues. Looked up from germline, CDR1 is LGHNA and CDR2 is YNFKEQ.